One and the same sample provided the 8 T cell receptor beta chains below, sequenced in a study of T-cell reconstitution after alpha-beta-depleted transplantation in children (dated by TCRdb to 2016 to 2018). Receptor libraries were prepared by PCR. The instrument given in TCRdb is Illumina HiSeq 2500. To normalize quantification of the TCRbeta repertoire, the TCR libraries were built with molecular barcoding that relied on unique molecular identifiers. Through fastp at Q25 and MiXCR, TCRdb rebuilt clones from the public reads, retaining in-frame beta chains. Merged by CDR3 protein, the rows form single entries marked with the most common genes and DNA. The sample records about 17,000 distinct CDR3 sequences, 4.5% to 5.5% of which are singletons. Approximately 6.9% of the sample is in the top ten clones. The sample's treatment or condition label is to be understood as: allogeneic hematopoietic cell transplantation with graft depleted of TCRalphabeta T cells and CD19 B cells.

Sequencing used PBMCs, obtained before TCRalphabeta/CD19-depleted stem cell transplant. These receptors all stem from a boy aged 10-17 years with acute lymphoblastic leukemia, due to receive a stem cell transplant.

Many counts were recorded for this clonotype. The chain uses TRBV7-2 and TRBJ2-3; the D gene could be TRBD1 or TRBD2 (6 bases each). The CDR3 is 15 amino acids. Trimming removed 1 base from V and 4 bases from J, with 12 bases in between. The V gene's germline CDR1 is SGHTA and CDR2 FQGNSA. CDR3 sequence reads: CASSLGGGRSDTQYF. In DNA, the CDR3 is TGTGCCAGCAGCTTAGGAGGGGGGCGATCAGATACGCAGTATTTT. Together with reference TRBV7-2 and TRBJ2-3, the CDR3 gives the full variable domain: GAGVSQSPSNKVTEKGKDVELRCDPISGHTALYWYRQSLGQGLEFLIYFQGNSAPDKSGLPSDRFSAERTGGSVSTLTIQRTQQEDSAVYLCASSLGGGRSDTQYFGPGTRLTVL.

This clonotype was detected ten times or more. This chain uses TRBV28 with TRBJ2-7; no firm D call. The CDR3 is 13 residues long. CDR1 is MDHEN, CDR2 SYDVKM, per germline. With 4 bases removed from V and 5 bases from J, the gap between germline ends came to 12 bases. DNA of the CDR3: TGTGCCAGCAGTTCGGGTCCAGGAAACGAGCAGTACTTC. Its protein product is CASSSGPGNEQYF.

This clonotype was counted at least ten times. The chain has TRBV19 and TRBJ2-3; the match to TRBD2 covers 9 bases. Germline V gene lookup returns CDR1 LNHDA and CDR2 SQIVND (reference sequence). This CDR3 spans 16 amino acids. With V trimmed by 1 base and J by 2 bases, 4 bases remained unmatched. The chain's CDR3 is CASSIGVAGATDTQYF. The CDR3 DNA follows: TGTGCCAGTAGTATAGGGGTAGCGGGGGCCACAGATACGCAGTATTTT.

This clonotype was counted ten times or more. The chain employs TRBV18 and TRBJ1-2; 8 bases agree with TRBD1. Germline V gene data show CDR1 as KGHSH and CDR2 as LQKENI. The trim removed 6 bases at V and 4 bases at J, leaving 7 bases unmatched. The CDR3 loop spans 14 amino acids. Here the CDR3 reads CASSLAGTGYGYTF. The CDR3 region has the DNA TGTGCCAGCTCGTTAGCCGGGACAGGCTATGGCTACACCTTC.

There are many counts of this clonotype. V gene TRBV20-1 combines with J gene TRBJ2-3; D is undetermined. The V end lost 3 bases, the J end lost 6 bases, and 16 bases lay between the germline ends. The CDR3 sequence is 14 residues long. Germline lookup yields CDR1 DFQATT and CDR2 SNEGSKA (reference sequence). The CDR3 sequence: CSARSGLITDTQYF. The DNA of the CDR3 is TGCAGTGCTAGGTCCGGGTTAATTACGGATACGCAGTATTTT.

This clonotype was picked up many times. This chain uses TRBV18 with TRBJ1-2; D is possibly TRBD1 (5 bases). The ends were cut back, 6 bases at V and 4 bases at J, with 12 bases in the middle. The germline gives CDR1 KGHSH, CDR2 LQKENI. This CDR3 has 13 amino acids. The DNA of the CDR3 is TGTGCCAGCTCTCAGGCGAGGGGCTATGGCTACACCTTC. It translates to CASSQARGYGYTF.

This clonotype came up many times. The chain employs TRBV5-4 and TRBJ1-1, with TRBD1 as a possible D gene (6 bases). This CDR3 region has 14 residues. Trimming shortened V by 4 bases and J by 5 bases, and 15 bases separated the two germline ends. The germline V gene encodes CDR1 SGHNT and CDR2 YYREEE (reference sequence). The CDR3 bases are TGTGCCAGCAGCATCACCCCAGGGGATACTGAAGCTTTCTTT. Residues: CASSITPGDTEAFF.

This clonotype was seen many times. The chain carries TRBV29-1 and TRBJ2-4; TRBD2 aligns across 16 bases. After removal of 6 bases from V and 7 bases from J, the junction contained 12 bases not matched to a gene. Germline V lookup: CDR1 SQVTM, CDR2 ANQGSEA. The CDR3 contains 17 residues. This chain's CDR3 is CSVLGLAGGPGENIQYF. In DNA form, the CDR3 reads TGCAGCGTCCTGGGACTAGCGGGAGGGCCGGGGGAGAACATTCAGTACTTC.